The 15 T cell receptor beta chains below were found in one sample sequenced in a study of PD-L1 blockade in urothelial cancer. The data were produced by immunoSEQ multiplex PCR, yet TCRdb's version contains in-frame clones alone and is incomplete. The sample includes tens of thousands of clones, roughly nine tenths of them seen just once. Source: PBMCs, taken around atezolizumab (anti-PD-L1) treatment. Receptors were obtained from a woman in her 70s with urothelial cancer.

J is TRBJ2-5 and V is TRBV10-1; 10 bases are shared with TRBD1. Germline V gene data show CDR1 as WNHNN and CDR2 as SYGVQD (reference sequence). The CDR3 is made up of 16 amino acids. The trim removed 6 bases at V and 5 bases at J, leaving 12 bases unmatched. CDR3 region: CASRHPRDRGLETQYF. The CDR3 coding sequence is TGCGCCAGCAGACACCCTCGGGACAGGGGCCTTGAGACCCAGTACTTC.

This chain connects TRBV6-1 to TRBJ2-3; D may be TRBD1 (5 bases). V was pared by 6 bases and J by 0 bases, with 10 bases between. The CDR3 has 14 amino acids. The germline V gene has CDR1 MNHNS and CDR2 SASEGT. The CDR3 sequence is CASRTVASTDTQYF. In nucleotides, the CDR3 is TGTGCCAGCAGGACAGTGGCTAGCACAGATACGCAGTATTTT.

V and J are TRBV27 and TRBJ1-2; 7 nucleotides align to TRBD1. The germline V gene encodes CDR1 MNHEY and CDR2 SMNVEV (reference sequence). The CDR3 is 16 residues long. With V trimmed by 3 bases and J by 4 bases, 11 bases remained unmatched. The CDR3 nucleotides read TGTGCCAGCAGTTTCCCACAGGGGATGGGGATCTATGGCTACACCTTC. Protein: CASSFPQGMGIYGYTF.

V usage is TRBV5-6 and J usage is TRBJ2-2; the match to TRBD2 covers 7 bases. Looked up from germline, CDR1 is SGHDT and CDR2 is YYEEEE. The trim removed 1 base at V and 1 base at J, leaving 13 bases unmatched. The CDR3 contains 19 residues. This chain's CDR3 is CASSLKGWGGPLNTGELFF. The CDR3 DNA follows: TGTGCCAGCAGCTTGAAAGGGTGGGGGGGACCTTTGAACACCGGGGAGCTGTTTTTT.

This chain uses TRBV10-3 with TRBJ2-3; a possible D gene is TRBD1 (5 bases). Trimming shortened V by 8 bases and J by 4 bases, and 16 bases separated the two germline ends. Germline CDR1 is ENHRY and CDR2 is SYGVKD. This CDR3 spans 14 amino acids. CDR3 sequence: CAIGTSGNADTQYF. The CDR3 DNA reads TGTGCCATCGGAACCTCAGGGAACGCAGATACGCAGTATTTT.

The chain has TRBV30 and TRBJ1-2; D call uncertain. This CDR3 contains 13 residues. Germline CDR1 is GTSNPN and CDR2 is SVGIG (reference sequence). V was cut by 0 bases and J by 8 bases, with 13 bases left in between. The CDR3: CAWSVRGLKGYTF. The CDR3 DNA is TGTGCCTGGAGTGTACGAGGCCTGAAAGGCTACACCTTC.

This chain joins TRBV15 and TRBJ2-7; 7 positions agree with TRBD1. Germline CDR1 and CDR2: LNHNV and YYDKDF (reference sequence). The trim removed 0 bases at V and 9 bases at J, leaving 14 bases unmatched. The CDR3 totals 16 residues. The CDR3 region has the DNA TGTGCCACCAGCAGAGATCTCGGGGCAGGGGGAAGTGTGCAGTACTTC. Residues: CATSRDLGAGGSVQYF.

DNA of the CDR3: TGCGCCAGCAGCCGGGACAGTCTAGACACTGAAGCTTTCTTT. This codes for CASSRDSLDTEAFF. The chain couples TRBV5-1 to TRBJ1-1; 7 nucleotides agree with TRBD1. Trimming cost V 4 bases and J 3 bases; bases outside gene matches: 6. The CDR3 spans 14 residues. The germline gives CDR1 SGHRS, CDR2 YFSETQ.

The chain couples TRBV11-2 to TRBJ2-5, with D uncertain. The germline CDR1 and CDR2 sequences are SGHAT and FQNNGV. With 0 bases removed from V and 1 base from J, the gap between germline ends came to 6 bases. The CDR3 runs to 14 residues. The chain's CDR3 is CASSLDGAQETQYF. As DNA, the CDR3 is TGTGCCAGCAGCTTAGACGGAGCCCAAGAGACCCAGTACTTC. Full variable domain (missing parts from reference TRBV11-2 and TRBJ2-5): EAGVAQSPRYKIIEKRQSVAFWCNPISGHATLYWYQQILGQGPKLLIQFQNNGVVDDSQLPKDRFSAERLKGVDSTLKIQPAKLEDSAVYLCASSLDGAQETQYFGPGTRLLVL.

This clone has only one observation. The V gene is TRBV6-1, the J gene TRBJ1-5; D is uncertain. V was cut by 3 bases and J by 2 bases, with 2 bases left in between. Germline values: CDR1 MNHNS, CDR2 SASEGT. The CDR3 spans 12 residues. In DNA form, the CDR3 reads TGTGCCAGCAGTGACGGCAATCAGCCCCAGCATTTT. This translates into CASSDGNQPQHF.

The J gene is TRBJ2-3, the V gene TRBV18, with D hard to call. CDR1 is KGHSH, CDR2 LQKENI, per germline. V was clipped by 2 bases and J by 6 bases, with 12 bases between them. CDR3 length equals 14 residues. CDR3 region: CASSPRLSIDTQYF. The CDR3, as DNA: TGTGCCAGCTCACCAAGACTCAGCATTGATACGCAGTATTTT.

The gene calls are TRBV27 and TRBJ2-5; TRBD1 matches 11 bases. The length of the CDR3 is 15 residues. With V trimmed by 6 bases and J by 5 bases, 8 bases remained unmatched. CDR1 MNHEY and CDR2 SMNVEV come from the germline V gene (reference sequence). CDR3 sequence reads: CASSRTGGEFETQYF. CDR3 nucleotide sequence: TGTGCCAGCAGCCGGACAGGGGGCGAATTTGAGACCCAGTACTTC.

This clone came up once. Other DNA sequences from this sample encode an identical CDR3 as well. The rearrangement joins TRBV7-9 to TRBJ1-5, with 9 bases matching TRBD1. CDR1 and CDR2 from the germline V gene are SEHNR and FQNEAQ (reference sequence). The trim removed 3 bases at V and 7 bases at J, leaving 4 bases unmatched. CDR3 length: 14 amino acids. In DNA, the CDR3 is TGTGCCAGCAGCTTGGGACAGGGCTGGCAGCCCCAGCATTTT. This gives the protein CASSLGQGWQPQHF.

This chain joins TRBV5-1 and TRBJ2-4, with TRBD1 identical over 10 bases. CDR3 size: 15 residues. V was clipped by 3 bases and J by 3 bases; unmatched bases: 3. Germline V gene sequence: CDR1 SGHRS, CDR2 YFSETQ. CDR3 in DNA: TGCGCCAGCAGCTCGACAGGGGGCGGCAAAAACATTCAGTACTTC. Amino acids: CASSSTGGGKNIQYF.

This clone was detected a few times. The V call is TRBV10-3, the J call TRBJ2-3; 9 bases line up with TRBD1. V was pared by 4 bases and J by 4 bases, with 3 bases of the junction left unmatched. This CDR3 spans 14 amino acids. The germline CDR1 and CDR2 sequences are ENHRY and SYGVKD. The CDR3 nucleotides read TGTGCCATCAGTGCGGGGACAGGGCCAGATACGCAGTATTTT. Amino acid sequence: CAISAGTGPDTQYF.